The sequence of this TCR beta chain was determined in a study of T-cell reconstitution after alpha-beta-depleted transplantation in children. Unique molecular identifiers were used to barcode this TCRbeta library. TCRdb processed the PCR reads anew with MiXCR; each CDR3 protein has one entry. The table lists some 530,000 distinct CDR3 sequences, around 13% of them singletons. The CDR3 is 14 amino acids. Germline V CDR1 and CDR2: SGHDN, FVKESK. Trimming removed 8 bases from V and 2 bases from J; junction bases left unmatched: 6. The sequencing used PBMCs from the stem cell graft donor, collected from the stem cell graft. V is TRBV14 and J is TRBJ2-1; 7 positions match TRBD1. The sequence was collected from a human donor who donated a stem cell graft to a child with combined immunodeficiency. CDR3 loop: CASGTGVAYNEQFF. Here the CDR3 DNA reads TGTGCCAGCGGAACAGGGGTGGCCTACAATGAGCAGTTCTTC.